This TCR beta chain was identified in a study of T cells expressing NK-cell markers. In the study overall: Seven HCMV-seropositive donors and one seronegative donor made up the eight sequenced donors.

Synthesis of TCR beta cDNA relied on 5'RACE template switching carrying UMIs. TCRdb re-called the 5' RACE reads and shows each CDR3 protein once, DNA omitted. In total, the table holds more than 400,000 distinct CDR3 sequences. As to this clonotype: Antigen specificity is unknown.

Germline-derived CDR1 and CDR2 are SGHDN and FVKESK. The CDR3 is 14 amino acids. Regarding the study as a whole: In about 6 donors, dominant CD3+CD56+NKG2C+ clones formed 1.0-7.0% of CD8+ cells. Whether the expanded NKG2C+ T cell clones recognized HCMV remained unclear.

The sequencing sample was made of blood T cells: a sorted CD56 or NKG2C T cell subset, CD4+ or CD8+ T cells, or bulk PBMC T cells (not recorded which). This TCR derives from a woman aged 18-70 years in good health. The chain combines TRBV14 with TRBJ2-1; the D call from TCRdb, TRBD2, cannot be confirmed without DNA. The CDR3 reads CASSQTTGGSEQFF.